This TCR beta chain emerged from a study of identical twins. This clonotype was seen a handful of times. MiXCR, run by TCRdb on the 5' RACE reads, gives a single entry per CDR3 protein. The sample includes about 520,000 distinct CDR3 sequences, about 20% of them seen just once. These data were also filed under a second study, of T cells expressing NK-cell markers. That investigation notes: In about six donors, dominant CD3+CD56+NKG2C+ clonotypes ranked among the top 10 CD8+ clonotypes. There were a handful of donors in whom these clonotypes also led the CD3+CD56-NKG2C+ fraction.

Source material: CD4+ T cells sorted from blood. The sequence came from a woman aged 18-35 years in good health.

CDR3 region: CSVRREKETQYF. CDR3 coding DNA: TGCAGTGTCAGGAGAGAGAAAGAGACCCAGTACTTC. This chain connects TRBV20-1 to TRBJ2-5; D is uncertain. The germline V gene encodes CDR1 DFQATT and CDR2 SNEGSKA (reference sequence). The CDR3 is 12 amino acids. Trimming cost V 7 bases and J 3 bases, with 12 bases left between them.